This T cell receptor (beta chain) is drawn from a study of T cell repertoires in cytomegalovirus infection. Study-wide background: Public TCR beta signatures provided an indication of both CMV infection and a matching HLA type. Study-wide results and caveats: The study identified carriers of CMV plus the relevant HLA from cumulative public TCR beta family frequency.

A single record per CDR3 protein comes from TCRdb applying MiXCR to the reads. The data show some 590,000 distinct CDR3 sequences, 40% seen once. This CDR3 is built from 12 residues. Germline lookup yields CDR1 SGHNT and CDR2 YYREEE (reference sequence). The V end lost 3 bases, the J end lost 5 bases, and 6 bases lay between the germline ends. This clonotype occurred a few times. Its specificity is unknown. The TCR sequence derives from a human donor in good health (CMV status not recorded). Some clones in this sample may be carry-over from other donors' samples. This chain links TRBV5-4 with TRBJ2-1; weak D call: TRBD2 (5 bases). The input for sequencing was cultured PBMCs, taken from culture after CMV antigen stimulation. Written as DNA, the CDR3 is TGTGCCAGCAGCTCGGGAAACAATGAGCAGTTCTTC. Translation: CASSSGNNEQFF.